The next 31 T cell receptor beta chains were all read from a single sample in a study of PD-L1 blockade in urothelial cancer. Assay: immunoSEQ multiplex PCR; the TCRdb copy retains only in-frame clones and omits some. The table records approximately 94,000 clones, around 86% of them present only once. This sample's time point: pretreatment peripheral blood. The starting material was PBMCs, obtained around atezolizumab (anti-PD-L1) treatment. The receptors here all came from a man aged 60 to 69 with urothelial cancer.

The gene calls are TRBV9 and TRBJ1-2; TRBD1 matches 10 bases. Germline lookup yields CDR1 SGDLS and CDR2 YYNGEE. V lost 0 bases to trimming and J lost 6 bases; unmatched junction nucleotides: 8. This CDR3 is built from 16 residues. CDR3 sequence: CASSVGSWGQGNGYTF. The CDR3 DNA reads TGTGCCAGCAGCGTAGGCAGTTGGGGACAGGGGAATGGCTACACCTTC.

This rearrangement joins TRBV6-1 to TRBJ1-1; unclear D gene. The germline V and J ends were trimmed by 2 bases and 8 bases, with 6 bases remaining between them. Germline CDR1 reads MNHNS; CDR2 reads SASEGT. The CDR3 is 11 amino acids. The CDR3 DNA sequence: TGTGCCAGCAGTGAATGGAGGGAAGCTTTCTTT. It encodes CASSEWREAFF.

The CDR3 DNA sequence: TGTGCCAGCAGTTTATTTAGCGGGAGCTTGGATGAGCAGTTCTTC. It is translated as CASSLFSGSLDEQFF. The rearrangement links TRBV28 to TRBJ2-1, with TRBD2 matching over 9 bases. Germline values: CDR1 MDHEN, CDR2 SYDVKM. V lost 1 base, J lost 8 bases, and 6 bases stayed unmatched. CDR3 length: 15 residues.

The V gene is TRBV13, the J gene TRBJ2-7, with TRBD1 matching over 8 bases. V lost 3 bases and J lost 2; bases outside the gene matches: 3. This CDR3 region has 14 residues. CDR1 and CDR2 (germline): PRHDT, FYEKMQ (reference sequence). The CDR3 loop is CASSFGQGPYEQYF. CDR3 DNA sequence: TGTGCCAGCAGCTTTGGACAGGGCCCCTACGAGCAGTACTTC.

As to this clone: At one boundary the junction diverges from the germline segment, which might be a read error. The chain carries TRBV13 and TRBJ2-5; 8 bases are shared with TRBD2. There are 13 residues in the CDR3. The germline V gene encodes CDR1 PRHDT and CDR2 FYEKMQ (reference sequence). CDR3: CASSLGLAETQYF. The DNA for the CDR3 is TGTGCCAGCAGCCTAGGACTAGCTGAGACCCAGTACTTC.

This chain uses TRBV30 with TRBJ2-6, with 9 bases fitting TRBD1. The CDR3 runs to 17 residues. V lost 7 bases to trimming and J lost 0 bases; unmatched junction nucleotides: 10. The germline V gene has CDR1 GTSNPN and CDR2 SVGIG (reference sequence). The CDR3 bases are TGTGCCTCGGAACCGGGACAGGGAAACTCTGGGGCCAACGTCCTGACTTTC. Protein: CASEPGQGNSGANVLTF.

V is TRBV7-2 and J is TRBJ2-7; 9 bases are a match to TRBD1. Germline values: CDR1 SGHTA, CDR2 FQGNSA. CDR3 size: 16 residues. With V trimmed by 2 bases and J by 1 base, 6 bases remained unmatched. CDR3 residues: CASSLTGTGLSYEQYF. The CDR3 DNA is TGTGCCAGCAGCTTAACGGGGACAGGGTTATCCTACGAGCAGTACTTC.

In this sample, this clone turned up once. V is TRBV10-3 and J is TRBJ2-1, with 14 nucleotides matching TRBD2. Germline V gene sequence: CDR1 ENHRY, CDR2 SYGVKD. V dropped 8 bases and J dropped 5; count of bases not matched to a gene: 2. CDR3 size: 14 residues. Here the CDR3 DNA reads TGTGCCATCCGGACTAGCGGGGGGCACAATGAGCAGTTCTTC. Protein sequence: CAIRTSGGHNEQFF.

The chain uses TRBV15 and TRBJ1-5, with a weak D call TRBD1 (5 bases). CDR1 and CDR2 (germline): LNHNV, YYDKDF (reference sequence). V gave up 1 base and J gave up 7 bases, with 8 bases separating them. This CDR3 has 13 amino acids. CDR3 sequence: CATSRGGVQPQHF. For the CDR3, the DNA is TGTGCCACCAGCAGAGGGGGGGTGCAGCCCCAGCATTTT. The variable domain in full, with the rest retrieved from reference TRBV15 and TRBJ1-5, is DAMVIQNPRYQVTQFGKPVTLSCSQTLNHNVMYWYQQKSSQAPKLLFHYYDKDFNNEADTPDNFQSRRPNTSFCFLDIRSPGLGDTAMYLCATSRGGVQPQHFGDGTRLSIL.

The chain links TRBV7-8 to TRBJ2-2, with TRBD2 identical over 10 bases. With V trimmed by 5 bases and J by 3 bases, 12 bases remained unmatched. Germline loops: CDR1 SGHVS, CDR2 FQNEAQ. The CDR3 totals 18 residues. DNA of the CDR3: TGTGCCAGCAGCCCGAGGGGTCTAGCGGGAGTAGACACCGGGGAGCTGTTTTTT. Protein sequence: CASSPRGLAGVDTGELFF. The whole variable domain, filled in from reference TRBV7-8 and TRBJ2-2, reads GAGVSQSPRYKVAKRGQDVALRCDPISGHVSLFWYQQALGQGPEFLTYFQNEAQLDKSGLPSDRFFAERPEGSVSTLKIQRTQQEDSAVYLCASSPRGLAGVDTGELFFGEGSRLTVL.

The chain carries TRBV6-5 and TRBJ2-5; possibly TRBD1 for D (5 bases). CDR1 and CDR2 (germline): MNHEY, SVGAGI. Trimming took off 3 bases at V and 5 bases at J, with 19 bases between the two ends. CDR3 length equals 16 residues. Written as DNA, the CDR3 is TGTGCCAGCAGTTATCAGGGTCTCCACTCCCGGGAGACCCAGTACTTC. It encodes CASSYQGLHSRETQYF.

The chain couples TRBV5-4 to TRBJ2-2; possible D gene TRBD2, 5 bases. V shed 1 base and J shed 6 bases, with 7 bases lying between them. CDR1 is SGHNT and CDR2 is YYREEE in the germline V gene (reference sequence). CDR3 size: 13 residues. The DNA of the CDR3 is TGTGCCAGCAGCTTGCAGGAGGCCGGGGAGCTGTTTTTT. Translated: CASSLQEAGELFF.

CDR3 DNA: TGCGCCAGCAGTCAGTCTGACAGCTCCTACGAGCAGTACTTC. Its protein product is CASSQSDSSYEQYF. The chain combines TRBV23-1 with TRBJ2-7, with D tentatively TRBD1 (5 bases). TRBV23-1 is placed among ORFs of uncertain function. V was cut by 3 bases and J by 0 bases, with 9 bases left in between. The CDR3 has 14 residues.

The chain couples TRBV10-3 to TRBJ2-5; 7 nucleotides align to TRBD1. The CDR3 has 14 amino acids. Germline values: CDR1 ENHRY, CDR2 SYGVKD. V lost 3 bases, J lost 3 bases, and 4 bases stayed unmatched. CDR3 sequence reads: CAISEGTGEETQYF. For the CDR3, the DNA is TGTGCCATCAGTGAAGGCACAGGGGAAGAGACCCAGTACTTC.

V gene TRBV27 combines with J gene TRBJ2-7, with 8 positions matching TRBD2. V gave up 2 bases and J gave up 0 bases; unmatched junction bases: 3. The CDR3 totals 15 residues. CDR1 and CDR2 from the germline V gene are MNHEY and SMNVEV (reference sequence). The CDR3 DNA follows: TGTGCCAGCAGTTTACAGCGGGGGAGCTCCTACGAGCAGTACTTC. This sequence encodes CASSLQRGSSYEQYF.

The chain has TRBV11-3 and TRBJ2-1; D is perhaps TRBD2 (6 bases). The ends were cut back, 1 base at V and 10 bases at J, with 17 bases in the middle. The CDR3 length is 15 residues. Per germline, CDR1 SGHNT and CDR2 YENEEA. Here the CDR3 reads CASSLVLSGGGEQFF. The CDR3 region has the DNA TGTGCCAGCAGCTTAGTGTTATCCGGGGGTGGGGAGCAGTTCTTC.

CDR3 coding DNA: TGCGCCAGCAGCCACCGACAGGGGTTAAACACTGAAGCTTTCTTT. Its translation: CASSHRQGLNTEAFF. The chain has TRBV4-1 and TRBJ1-1, with 8 bases lining up with TRBD1. This CDR3 region has 15 residues. After removal of 3 bases from V and 2 bases from J, the junction contained 5 bases not matched to a gene. CDR1 and CDR2 from the germline V gene are MGHRA and YSYEKL.

The chain joins TRBV27 to TRBJ1-6; D is undetermined. With 7 bases removed from V and 8 bases from J, the gap between germline ends came to 18 bases. This CDR3 has 15 amino acids. The germline V gene encodes CDR1 MNHEY and CDR2 SMNVEV (reference sequence). CDR3 amino acids: CASTSHGPGDSPLHF. The CDR3 coding sequence is TGTGCCAGCACCTCCCACGGCCCCGGAGATTCACCCCTCCACTTT.

V gene TRBV4-3 combines with J gene TRBJ1-6; D might be TRBD1 (6 bases). CDR1 LGHNA and CDR2 YSLEER come from the germline V gene. The CDR3 spans 16 residues. V lost 4 bases and J lost 6, with 16 bases in between. CDR3 residues: CASSRVQGVSNSPLHF. Here the CDR3 DNA reads TGCGCCAGCAGCCGCGTACAGGGAGTTAGTAATTCACCCCTCCACTTT.

The rearrangement joins TRBV30 to TRBJ2-5; 11 nucleotides match TRBD2. This CDR3 comprises 14 residues. V lost 3 bases to trimming and J lost 5 bases; unmatched junction nucleotides: 5. Germline lookup yields CDR1 GTSNPN and CDR2 SVGIG (reference sequence). The CDR3 loop reads CAWSTLAGVETQYF. CDR3 DNA: TGTGCCTGGAGCACACTAGCGGGAGTTGAGACCCAGTACTTC.

The gene calls are TRBV5-1 and TRBJ2-5, with D possibly TRBD1 on 5 matching bases. Germline CDR1 reads SGHRS; CDR2 reads YFSETQ. V was clipped by 0 bases and J by 7 bases, with 10 bases between them. The CDR3 covers 13 residues. In nucleotides, the CDR3 is TGCGCCAGCAGCTTGGCCAGCCAGGGGACCCAGTACTTC. The encoded protein is CASSLASQGTQYF.

This chain uses TRBV6-6 with TRBJ2-1; TRBD2 aligns across 14 bases. V dropped 4 bases and J dropped 4; count of bases not matched to a gene: 0. Germline CDR1 reads MNHNY; CDR2 reads SVGAGI (reference sequence). The CDR3 sequence is 15 residues long. CDR3 loop: CASSWTSGRYNEQFF. In DNA form, the CDR3 reads TGTGCCAGCAGTTGGACTAGCGGGAGGTACAATGAGCAGTTCTTC.

CDR3 protein: CATSEGQGDRQPQHF. Here the CDR3 DNA reads TGTGCCACCAGCGAGGGACAGGGGGATCGGCAGCCCCAGCATTTT. The V call is TRBV15, the J call TRBJ1-5, with 11 bases that match TRBD1. This CDR3 has 15 residues. The V gene's germline CDR1 is LNHNV and CDR2 YYDKDF (reference sequence). V was pared by 5 bases and J by 7 bases, with 7 bases of the junction left unmatched. Full variable domain (rest looked up from reference TRBV15 and TRBJ1-5): DAMVIQNPRYQVTQFGKPVTLSCSQTLNHNVMYWYQQKSSQAPKLLFHYYDKDFNNEADTPDNFQSRRPNTSFCFLDIRSPGLGDTAMYLCATSEGQGDRQPQHFGDGTRLSIL.

This clone was seen a few times. The chain recombines TRBV5-1 with TRBJ2-7; 10 bases line up with TRBD1. This CDR3 is 14 amino acids long. Germline V gene data show CDR1 as SGHRS and CDR2 as YFSETQ. J gave up 7 bases and V 2 bases, and 6 bases lay outside the gene matches. The CDR3: CASSLPGQGWEQYF. DNA of the CDR3: TGCGCCAGCAGCTTACCGGGACAGGGGTGGGAGCAGTACTTC.

The rearrangement uses TRBV4-1 and TRBJ2-5; D is ambiguous. The CDR3 totals 15 residues. In germline, CDR1 is MGHRA, CDR2 YSYEKL. V lost 3 bases and J 2 bases, leaving 13 bases between the germline ends. The CDR3 nucleotides read TGCGCCAGCAGCCAGGTGGCAATCGCACAAGAGACCCAGTACTTC. It translates to CASSQVAIAQETQYF.

CDR3 coding DNA: TGTGCCAGCAGTTCTAGGGGGTACAATGAGCAGTTCTTC. This gives the protein CASSSRGYNEQFF. The chain recombines TRBV28 with TRBJ2-1; TRBD1 might be the D (6 bases). With 4 bases removed from V and 4 bases from J, the gap between germline ends came to 8 bases. The CDR3 has 13 residues. CDR1 and CDR2 from the germline V gene are MDHEN and SYDVKM.

The chain couples TRBV25-1 to TRBJ2-5; 7 bases line up with TRBD1. V shed 1 base and J 1 base; nucleotides not matched to a gene: 3. This CDR3 is built from 15 residues. Germline CDR1 reads MGHDK; CDR2 reads SYGVNS. CDR3 sequence (DNA): TGTGCCAGCAGTGAATCGACAGGGATCCAAGAGACCCAGTACTTC. Its protein product is CASSESTGIQETQYF.

CDR3 sequence: CAWSQTDMNTEAFF. CDR3 sequence (DNA): TGTGCCTGGAGCCAGACAGACATGAACACTGAAGCTTTCTTT. The genes are TRBV30 and TRBJ1-1; possible D gene TRBD1, 5 bases. Per the germline V gene, CDR1 is GTSNPN and CDR2 is SVGIG (reference sequence). The CDR3 is 14 residues long. Trimming stripped 3 bases from V and 0 bases from J, with 11 bases between.

The genes are TRBV28 and TRBJ1-2; no clear D gene. Germline V CDR1 and CDR2: MDHEN, SYDVKM. V was cut by 5 bases and J by 2 bases, with 9 bases left in between. This CDR3 region has 13 residues. The DNA of the CDR3 is TGTGCCAGCAGTACCACACCAAACTATGGCTACACCTTC. The encoded protein is CASSTTPNYGYTF.

This clone was seen more than once but under ten times. Written as DNA, the CDR3 is TGTGCCAGCAGCGCAGGGTACGCCGGGGAGCTGTTTTTT. Translating gives CASSAGYAGELFF. The chain links TRBV6-1 to TRBJ2-2, with a possible D match to TRBD1 (5 bases). The V gene lost 6 bases and the J gene lost 6 bases, with 11 bases spanning the gap. Germline CDR1 reads MNHNS; CDR2 reads SASEGT. This CDR3 region has 13 residues.

This chain connects TRBV18 to TRBJ2-7, with 8 bases that match TRBD1. CDR3 length equals 12 residues. Germline CDR1 reads KGHSH; CDR2 reads LQKENI. Germline trimming cut 3 bases from V and 5 bases from J; bases unmatched to any gene: 0. CDR3 nucleotides: TGTGCCAGCTCACCGACAGGGGACGAGCAGTACTTC. Its protein product is CASSPTGDEQYF.